Below, one TCR beta chain is given with its context. The antigen is not known. This could be a read error, since a much larger clone is one nucleotide away. MiXCR was run by TCRdb on the multiplex PCR reads, yielding one entry per CDR3 protein. The table has about 110,000 distinct CDR3 sequences, more than 30% seen once. The lymph nodes were axillary draining lymph nodes from breast cancer patients. These data are taken from a study of breast tumors, draining lymph nodes, adjacent tissues. Whole-study findings and limits: Data only fit, rather than demonstrated, lymph node origin of most tumor T cells. Findings are consistent with lymph node origin and intratumoral expansion of most tumor T cells. Tumor repertoires ranked between lymph nodes and nontumor tissue in diversity, with V and J gene preferences. Luminal-like breast cancer showed significantly higher tumor–nontumor repertoire similarity than basal-like.

The germline CDR1 and CDR2 sequences are DFQATT and SNEGSKA (reference sequence). This CDR3 region has 14 residues. This sequence was found in a female donor with breast cancer. Some clones in this sample may be carry-over from other donors' samples. The sequencing sample was made of axillary lymph node tissue. V and J are TRBV20-1 and TRBJ2-7; 8 bases map to TRBD2. The CDR3 coding sequence is TGCAGTGCCCCGACTAGCGTGCCCTCCTCCGAGCAGTACTTC. This sequence encodes CSAPTSVPSSEQYF.